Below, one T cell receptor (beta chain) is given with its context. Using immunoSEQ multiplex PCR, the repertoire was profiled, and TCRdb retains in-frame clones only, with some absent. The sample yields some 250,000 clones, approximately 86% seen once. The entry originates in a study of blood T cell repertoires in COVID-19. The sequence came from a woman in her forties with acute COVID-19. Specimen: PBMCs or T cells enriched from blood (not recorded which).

The CDR3 region is CASSTRQGVHYEQYF. The CDR3 nucleotides are TGTGCCAGCAGTACACGACAGGGGGTCCACTACGAGCAGTACTTC. The chain is built from TRBV21-1 and TRBJ2-7; the listed D gene, TRBD1, was not tested against the DNA. TRBV21-1 is given as a pseudogene. The CDR3 covers 15 residues.